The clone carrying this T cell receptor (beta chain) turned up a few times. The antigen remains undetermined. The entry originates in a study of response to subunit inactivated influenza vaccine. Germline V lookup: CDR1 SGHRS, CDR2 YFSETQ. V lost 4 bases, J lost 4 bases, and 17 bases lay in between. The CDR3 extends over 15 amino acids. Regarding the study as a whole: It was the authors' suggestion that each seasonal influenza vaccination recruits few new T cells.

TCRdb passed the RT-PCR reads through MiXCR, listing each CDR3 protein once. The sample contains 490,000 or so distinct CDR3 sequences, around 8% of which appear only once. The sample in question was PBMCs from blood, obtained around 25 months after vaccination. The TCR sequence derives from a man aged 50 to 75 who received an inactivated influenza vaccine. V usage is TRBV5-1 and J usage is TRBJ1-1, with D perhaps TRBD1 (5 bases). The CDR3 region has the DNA TGCGCCAGCAGCCAGGGACGCAACGGAGGCACTGAAGCTTTCTTT. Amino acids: CASSQGRNGGTEAFF. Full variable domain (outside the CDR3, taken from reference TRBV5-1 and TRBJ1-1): KAGVTQTPRYLIKTRGQQVTLSCSPISGHRSVSWYQQTPGQGLQFLFEYFSETQRNKGNFPGRFSGRQFSNSRSEMNVSTLELGDSALYLCASSQGRNGGTEAFFGQGTRLTVV.